Listed below are T cell receptor beta chains from one sample, sequenced in a study of OX40 agonist ivuxolimab in advanced cancers. The assay was immunoSEQ multiplex PCR, and TCRdb's table has in-frame clones only and misses some. The data show 15,000 to 20,000 clones, around 88% seen once. This specimen consisted of CD4+ or CD8+ T cells sorted from blood, obtained in a trial of the OX40 agonist ivuxolimab. The receptor source for this set is an adult with an advanced solid tumor such as melanoma, head and neck, liver or kidney cancer. Each CDR3 is given with its conserved first and last residue. The order of the fields is V gene, D gene, J gene, clone size, CDR3 DNA, CDR3 protein. D genes are given only for firm matches. Some rows have no size entry. The others give once, few or many, or a class for an expanded clone.

v_gene: TRBV13
d_gene: .
j_gene: TRBJ2-2
abundance: .
CDR3nt: TGTGCCAGCAGCCTGAGGGGCGGGGAGCTGTTTTTT
CDR3aa: CASSLRGGELFF

v_gene: TRBV6-1
d_gene: .
j_gene: TRBJ2-2
abundance: .
CDR3nt: TGTGCCAGCAGTGAAGAGATAGGGATGACCGGGGAGCTGTTTTTT
CDR3aa: CASSEEIGMTGELFF

v_gene: TRBV28
d_gene: TRBD2
j_gene: TRBJ2-2
abundance: .
CDR3nt: TGTGCCAGCAGTTTAGGCCTAGCGGGAGTTACCGGGGAGCTGTTTTTT
CDR3aa: CASSLGLAGVTGELFF

v_gene: TRBV29-1
d_gene: TRBD1
j_gene: TRBJ1-1
abundance: once
CDR3nt: TGCAGCGAGCGAGACAGGGAGAACACTGAAGCTTTCTTT
CDR3aa: CSERDRENTEAFF

v_gene: TRBV15
d_gene: .
j_gene: TRBJ2-7
abundance: .
CDR3nt: TGTGCCACCAGCGAGGTGCAGGGGAGGTACGAGCAGTACTTC
CDR3aa: CATSEVQGRYEQYF

v_gene: TRBV7-6
d_gene: .
j_gene: TRBJ2-5
abundance: .
CDR3nt: TGTGCCAGCAGAATCGGGGGCCAAGAGACCCAGTACTTC
CDR3aa: CASRIGGQETQYF

v_gene: TRBV7-2
d_gene: .
j_gene: TRBJ2-7
abundance: few
CDR3nt: TGTGCCAGCAGCTCCCGGGGGAGCTCCTACGAGCAGTACTTC
CDR3aa: CASSSRGSSYEQYF

v_gene: TRBV28
d_gene: .
j_gene: TRBJ2-7
abundance: .
CDR3nt: TGTGCCAGCAGTTTAGGCAGGGGCGAGCAGTACTTC
CDR3aa: CASSLGRGEQYF

v_gene: TRBV30
d_gene: TRBD2
j_gene: TRBJ2-1
abundance: .
CDR3nt: TGTGCCTGGAGATCACGGGAGGGCTACTACAATGAGCAGTTCTTC
CDR3aa: CAWRSREGYYNEQFF

v_gene: TRBV7-2
d_gene: .
j_gene: TRBJ1-4
abundance: .
CDR3nt: TGTGCCAGCAGTTCGGGGCCCTCTAATGAAAAACTGTTTTTT
CDR3aa: CASSSGPSNEKLFF

v_gene: TRBV27
d_gene: .
j_gene: TRBJ1-5
abundance: .
CDR3nt: TGTGCCAGCAGTTTATTGGGCCAGCCCCAGCATTTT
CDR3aa: CASSLLGQPQHF

v_gene: TRBV6-1
d_gene: .
j_gene: TRBJ2-2
abundance: .
CDR3nt: TGTGCCAGCACCGGCTATCACACCGGGGAGCTGTTTTTT
CDR3aa: CASTGYHTGELFF

v_gene: TRBV9
d_gene: .
j_gene: TRBJ2-4
abundance: .
CDR3nt: TGTGCCAGCAGCGAGGGGGGAATCATGGACATTCAGTACTTC
CDR3aa: CASSEGGIMDIQYF

v_gene: TRBV2
d_gene: TRBD1
j_gene: TRBJ1-6
abundance: .
CDR3nt: TGTGCCAGCCGGGACAGCATTTTCCCCCTCCACTTT
CDR3aa: CASRDSIFPLHF

v_gene: TRBV19
d_gene: TRBD1
j_gene: TRBJ2-7
abundance: .
CDR3nt: TGTGCCAGTAGTATTGCATCGGACAGGGGGGCCTACGAGCAGTACTTC
CDR3aa: CASSIASDRGAYEQYF

v_gene: TRBV4-3
d_gene: TRBD2
j_gene: TRBJ2-1
abundance: .
CDR3nt: TGCGCCAGCAGCCGCCGACTAGCGGATGAGCAGTTCTTC
CDR3aa: CASSRRLADEQFF

v_gene: TRBV30
d_gene: TRBD1
j_gene: TRBJ1-5
abundance: .
CDR3nt: TGTGCCTGGAGTTCAGGGGGGATGGGCAATCAGCCCCAGCATTTT
CDR3aa: CAWSSGGMGNQPQHF

v_gene: TRBV15
d_gene: TRBD2
j_gene: TRBJ2-3
abundance: .
CDR3nt: TGTGCCACCAGCAGTCCGGTACGACTAGCGGGTACAGATACGCAGTATTTT
CDR3aa: CATSSPVRLAGTDTQYF

v_gene: TRBV29-1
d_gene: .
j_gene: TRBJ2-1
abundance: once
CDR3nt: TGCAGCGTTGAAATGGCGAATGAGCAGTTCTTC
CDR3aa: CSVEMANEQFF

v_gene: TRBV28
d_gene: TRBD2
j_gene: TRBJ2-3
abundance: .
CDR3nt: TGTGCCAGCAATAGCCCTGCGGGAGCAGATACGCAGTATTTT
CDR3aa: CASNSPAGADTQYF

v_gene: TRBV19
d_gene: TRBD1
j_gene: TRBJ1-1
abundance: once
CDR3nt: TGTGCCAGTACCCGGGACAGGGGACGGACTGAAGCTTTCTTT
CDR3aa: CASTRDRGRTEAFF

v_gene: TRBV6-1
d_gene: .
j_gene: TRBJ1-3
abundance: .
CDR3nt: TGTGCCAGCAGTGAATGGGACATAGGGCGCGGAAACACCATATATTTT
CDR3aa: CASSEWDIGRGNTIYF

v_gene: TRBV15
d_gene: .
j_gene: TRBJ2-7
abundance: .
CDR3nt: TGTGCCACCAGCAGGGAAGGGAGTTTATCCGAACAGTACTTC
CDR3aa: CATSREGSLSEQYF

v_gene: TRBV1
d_gene: .
j_gene: TRBJ2-5
abundance: .
CDR3nt: TGCACCAGCAGCCGGACTAGCGAGTACCAAGAGACCCAGTACTTC
CDR3aa: CTSSRTSEYQETQYF

v_gene: TRBV19
d_gene: TRBD2
j_gene: TRBJ2-5
abundance: once
CDR3nt: TGTGCCAGTAGTAAGCGGGAGGGCCGGGAGACCCAGTACTTC
CDR3aa: CASSKREGRETQYF

v_gene: TRBV29-1
d_gene: .
j_gene: TRBJ1-2
abundance: .
CDR3nt: TGCAGCTCCAAACCCCAGGGGCAAAACTATGGCTACACCTTC
CDR3aa: CSSKPQGQNYGYTF

v_gene: TRBV2
d_gene: TRBD2
j_gene: TRBJ2-2
abundance: few
CDR3nt: TGTGCCAGCAGGAGGACTAGCGGGAGTTTTTCCGGGGAGCTGTTTTTT
CDR3aa: CASRRTSGSFSGELFF

v_gene: TRBV28
d_gene: TRBD1
j_gene: TRBJ2-2
abundance: .
CDR3nt: TGTGCCTCCGGGACAGGGTACACCGGGGAGCTGTTTTTT
CDR3aa: CASGTGYTGELFF

v_gene: TRBV11-3
d_gene: TRBD2
j_gene: TRBJ2-1
abundance: .
CDR3nt: TGTGCCAGCAGCTCCCCACTAGCGGGAGACTACAATGAGCAGTTCTTC
CDR3aa: CASSSPLAGDYNEQFF

v_gene: TRBV19
d_gene: .
j_gene: TRBJ2-7
abundance: .
CDR3nt: TGTGCCAGTAGTATAGAGGCGGGGCCGGGCGAGCAGTACTTC
CDR3aa: CASSIEAGPGEQYF

v_gene: TRBV7-9
d_gene: TRBD2
j_gene: TRBJ2-3
abundance: .
CDR3nt: TGTGCCAGCAGCATGACTAGCGGGGGAGGGGATACGCAGTATTTT
CDR3aa: CASSMTSGGGDTQYF

v_gene: TRBV7-2
d_gene: TRBD1
j_gene: TRBJ1-6
abundance: .
CDR3nt: TGTGCCAGCAGCTTCTCCGGGACAGGGATGAATTCACCCCTCCACTTT
CDR3aa: CASSFSGTGMNSPLHF

v_gene: TRBV19
d_gene: TRBD1
j_gene: TRBJ1-5
abundance: .
CDR3nt: TGTGCCAGTAGTAGGGGACAGTGGAATAGCAATCAGCCCCAGCATTTT
CDR3aa: CASSRGQWNSNQPQHF

v_gene: TRBV9
d_gene: .
j_gene: TRBJ1-2
abundance: .
CDR3nt: TGTGCCAGCAGCCCTCCATCTTCAGGGGCTGCCTACACCTTC
CDR3aa: CASSPPSSGAAYTF

v_gene: TRBV6-1
d_gene: TRBD2
j_gene: TRBJ2-1
abundance: once
CDR3nt: TGTGCCAGCAGTGCCGCCGGGACTAGCGGGAGGAATGAGCAGTTCTTC
CDR3aa: CASSAAGTSGRNEQFF

v_gene: TRBV4-2
d_gene: .
j_gene: TRBJ1-4
abundance: .
CDR3nt: TGTGCCAGCAGCCAACGACAGAGAGAAAAACTGTTTTTT
CDR3aa: CASSQRQREKLFF

v_gene: TRBV5-1
d_gene: .
j_gene: TRBJ1-1
abundance: .
CDR3nt: TGCGCCAGCAGCTTGGCCGGGGACATGAACACTGAAGCTTTCTTT
CDR3aa: CASSLAGDMNTEAFF

v_gene: TRBV2
d_gene: TRBD2
j_gene: TRBJ2-3
abundance: .
CDR3nt: TGTGCCAGCAGTGGGGCTAGCGGGAAGGGCACAGATACGCAGTATTTT
CDR3aa: CASSGASGKGTDTQYF

v_gene: TRBV6-5
d_gene: .
j_gene: TRBJ1-2
abundance: .
CDR3nt: TGTGCCAGCAGTTACGGCCGAGGGGGCTACACCTTC
CDR3aa: CASSYGRGGYTF

v_gene: TRBV10-3
d_gene: TRBD1
j_gene: TRBJ2-7
abundance: .
CDR3nt: TGTGCCATCAGGGGGACAGGGGGGACCTACGAGCAGTACTTC
CDR3aa: CAIRGTGGTYEQYF

v_gene: TRBV7-6
d_gene: TRBD2
j_gene: TRBJ2-1
abundance: .
CDR3nt: TGTGCCAGCAGCTCGAGCTGGACTAGGTCTGACAATGAGCAGTTCTTC
CDR3aa: CASSSSWTRSDNEQFF

v_gene: TRBV28
d_gene: .
j_gene: TRBJ1-4
abundance: few
CDR3nt: TGTGCCAGCAGTTGGTTGGGGGGCCGGGAAAAACTGTTTTTT
CDR3aa: CASSWLGGREKLFF

v_gene: TRBV28
d_gene: TRBD2
j_gene: TRBJ2-7
abundance: .
CDR3nt: TGTGCCAGCGGGGGGGGACTGGGAGGTTGGGAGCAGTACTTC
CDR3aa: CASGGGLGGWEQYF

v_gene: TRBV15
d_gene: TRBD1
j_gene: TRBJ2-5
abundance: .
CDR3nt: TGTGCCACCAGCAGAGTCGGACAGGGGGGAGAGACCCAGTACTTC
CDR3aa: CATSRVGQGGETQYF

v_gene: TRBV19
d_gene: .
j_gene: TRBJ2-3
abundance: once
CDR3nt: TGTGCCAGTAGTTACTCCGGGACTTCCGAAACGCAGTATTTT
CDR3aa: CASSYSGTSETQYF

v_gene: TRBV27
d_gene: .
j_gene: TRBJ2-7
abundance: .
CDR3nt: TGTGCCAGCAGTTCCGTGGGATCCGAGCAGTACTTC
CDR3aa: CASSSVGSEQYF